The clone carrying this TCR beta chain is a singleton in its sample. The CDR3 consists of 13 residues. V gave up 6 bases and J gave up 4 bases; unmatched junction bases: 6. The data were produced by immunoSEQ multiplex PCR, yet TCRdb's version contains in-frame clones alone and is incomplete. The sample shows hundreds of thousands of clones, roughly 80% of them seen only once. The entry originates in a study of blood T cell repertoires in COVID-19. This sequence originates from a woman in her 70s with active or convalescent COVID-19. The V and J genes are TRBV12-3 or TRBV12-4 and TRBJ2-7, with 7 bases aligning to TRBD1. The material sequenced was peripheral blood. The CDR3 bases are TGTGCCAGCAGCCCAACAGGGGCTTACGAGCAGTACTTC. It codes for CASSPTGAYEQYF.